These 10 T cell receptor beta chains originate from one sample sequenced in a study of vaccination effects on CD4 cells after COVID-19. Around day 10 of culture, CD4+ T cells were separated out. Vaccine administered to participants consisted of two doses of either BNT162b2 or mRNA-1273. Sequencing was performed with immunoSEQ multiplex PCR; in TCRdb, only in-frame clones are kept and a portion is missing. The profile shows fewer than 40,000 clones, about 74% of them singletons. Antigens for these TCRs are unknown. The sequences come from CD4+ T cells from PBMCs cultured without peptide, collected after COVID-19 vaccination. These receptors all come from a human donor who received a COVID-19 vaccine.

The rearrangement links TRBV19 to TRBJ1-4; D is uncertain. CDR1 is LNHDA, CDR2 SQIVND, per germline (reference sequence). Trimming removed 3 bases at V and 8 bases at J, with 7 bases between. CDR3 size: 12 residues. The CDR3 here is CASSINGEKLFF. The CDR3, as DNA: TGTGCCAGTAGTATTAACGGCGAAAAACTGTTTTTT.

This chain uses TRBV5-8 with TRBJ1-5; D is uncertain. The V and J ends lost 1 base and 6 bases respectively, with 5 bases between them. The CDR3 has 12 residues. Germline lookup yields CDR1 SGHTS and CDR2 YDEGEE. The CDR3 DNA reads TGTGCCAGCAGCTTGCTGGGTCAGCCCCAGCATTTT. It encodes CASSLLGQPQHF.

The V gene is TRBV5-4, the J gene TRBJ1-3; 9 nucleotides match TRBD1. Per germline, CDR1 SGHNT and CDR2 YYREEE (reference sequence). Trimming removed 4 bases from V and 8 bases from J; junction bases left unmatched: 13. This CDR3 region has 16 residues. The CDR3 DNA sequence: TGTGCCAGCAGCCCGGAGTTGGACAGGGGTTGGGACACCATATATTTT. It yields the protein CASSPELDRGWDTIYF.

The chain links TRBV10-3 to TRBJ2-3; D gene unclear. Germline CDR1 and CDR2: ENHRY and SYGVKD. V was pared by 1 base and J by 0 bases, with 11 bases between. There are 16 residues in the CDR3. The CDR3 DNA reads TGTGCCATCAGTGAGTACCCGGATACTAGCACAGATACGCAGTATTTT. Its translation: CAISEYPDTSTDTQYF.

This chain links TRBV24-1 with TRBJ1-1, with 12 positions matching TRBD1. V was pared by 7 bases and J by 11 bases, with 16 bases of the junction left unmatched. This CDR3 contains 16 residues. The germline CDR1 and CDR2 sequences are KGHDR and SFDVKD. CDR3 nucleotides: TGTGCCACCAGCCCTACTCCGGGACAGGGGGCGTTTAGGGCTTTCTTT. Its translation is CATSPTPGQGAFRAFF.

This clone was detected a few times. The rearrangement links TRBV5-1 to TRBJ2-1; 11 nucleotides align to TRBD2. Germline-derived CDR1 and CDR2 are SGHRS and YFSETQ. This CDR3 is 15 amino acids long. V trimming: 5 bases; J trimming: 7 bases; junction bases outside the gene matches: 8. For the CDR3, the DNA is TGCGCCAGCAGTCCACTAGCGGGAGAAGGAAATGAGCAGTTCTTC. It is translated as CASSPLAGEGNEQFF.

The chain uses TRBV4-1 and TRBJ2-4, with D perhaps TRBD2 (6 bases). The V end was cut by 2 bases, the J end by 0 bases, with 14 bases between. CDR1 MGHRA and CDR2 YSYEKL come from the germline V gene. This CDR3 comprises 17 residues. The CDR3 sequence is CASSQWGLTLAKNIQYF. CDR3 DNA sequence: TGCGCCAGCAGCCAATGGGGACTGACCCTAGCCAAAAACATTCAGTACTTC.

The rearrangement joins TRBV7-2 to TRBJ1-4, with 12 nucleotides matching TRBD1. V dropped 1 base and J dropped 10; count of bases not matched to a gene: 7. The CDR3 spans 16 residues. Germline V CDR1 and CDR2: SGHTA, FQGNSA. CDR3 nucleotides: TGTGCCAGCAGCTTAGTGTTGGGGACAGGGGGCGTAAAACTGTTTTTT. This gives the protein CASSLVLGTGGVKLFF. The entire variable domain, with the rest obtained from reference TRBV7-2 and TRBJ1-4, is as follows: GAGVSQSPSNKVTEKGKDVELRCDPISGHTALYWYRQSLGQGLEFLIYFQGNSAPDKSGLPSDRFSAERTGGSVSTLTIQRTQQEDSAVYLCASSLVLGTGGVKLFFGSGTQLSVL.

The sample holds one count of this clone. The chain combines TRBV5-1 with TRBJ2-3; D is unclear. CDR1 is SGHRS and CDR2 is YFSETQ in the germline V gene. Trimming took off 5 bases at V and 2 bases at J, with 9 bases between the two ends. The CDR3 length is 13 residues. CDR3 in DNA: TGCGCCAGCAGTCAAGGCTTCACAGATACGCAGTATTTT. Translated, it gives CASSQGFTDTQYF.

The CDR3 region is CASGLGPNQPQHF. As DNA, the CDR3 is TGCGCCAGCGGGTTGGGTCCCAATCAGCCCCAGCATTTT. This chain links TRBV5-1 with TRBJ1-5; the D is unclear. The CDR3 has 13 residues. In germline, CDR1 is SGHRS, CDR2 YFSETQ. The V and J ends lost 7 bases and 3 bases respectively, with 11 bases between them. The full variable domain, completed using reference TRBV5-1 and TRBJ1-5, is KAGVTQTPRYLIKTRGQQVTLSCSPISGHRSVSWYQQTPGQGLQFLFEYFSETQRNKGNFPGRFSGRQFSNSRSEMNVSTLELGDSALYLCASGLGPNQPQHFGDGTRLSIL.